This T cell receptor beta chain was sequenced during a study of beta chain features in type 1 diabetes. The authors reverse transcribed all of the isolated RNA, so sequencing captured expressed TCRB transcripts. Sequenced by immunoSEQ multiplex PCR; TCRdb stores in-frame clones only, minus some. The sample consists of around 300,000 clones, 8% to 13% of them appearing once. From germline, CDR1 is SGHRS and CDR2 YFSETQ. This CDR3 is built from 16 residues. The trim removed 4 bases at V and 3 bases at J, leaving 11 bases unmatched. The V gene is TRBV5-1, the J gene TRBJ2-7; 9 bases agree with TRBD2. The sample was naive CD4+ T cells from blood. This receptor was identified in a woman in her 30s in good health. The CDR3 nucleotides read TGCGCCAGCAGCCCGGGTAGCGGGAGATCGGTCTACGAGCAGTACTTC. It codes for CASSPGSGRSVYEQYF.